A single sample is the source of the 17 T cell receptor beta chains below, sequenced in a study of OX40 agonist ivuxolimab in advanced cancers. The receptor library was made with the immunoSEQ multiplex PCR assay. The immuneACCESS repertoire file appears here via TCRdb, limited to in-frame rearrangements. These files lack a portion of the clones; in checked studies, under half of the deficit traces to unresolved V genes, and the cause of the others is not known. Within this sample are 70,000 or so clones, with 80% to 90% of them counted one time only. The ten largest clones take up about 1.1% of the sample. The source was CD4+ or CD8+ T cells sorted from blood, collected in a trial of the OX40 agonist ivuxolimab. These receptors originate from an adult with an advanced solid tumor such as melanoma, head and neck, liver or kidney cancer.

The chain recombines TRBV19 with TRBJ2-7; D ambiguous. Deletions cut 4 bases from V and 2 bases from J, with 18 bases between. The CDR3 loop spans 16 amino acids. Germline V lookup: CDR1 LNHDA, CDR2 SQIVND (reference sequence). The CDR3 DNA follows: TGTGCCAGTAGTAGGGTGGAGAGTCCTCGAACCTACGAGCAGTACTTC. It encodes CASSRVESPRTYEQYF.

The chain has TRBV28 and TRBJ2-2; D assignment may be TRBD1 or TRBD2 (5 bases each). The V end was cut by 10 bases, the J end by 0 bases, with 9 bases between. The germline V gene has CDR1 MDHEN and CDR2 SYDVKM. This CDR3 is built from 13 residues. This CDR3 is CATGATNTGELFF. CDR3 DNA: TGTGCCACCGGGGCCACGAACACCGGGGAGCTGTTTTTT.

V gene TRBV7-2 combines with J gene TRBJ1-1, with D perhaps TRBD1 (5 bases). The V gene's germline CDR1 is SGHTA and CDR2 FQGNSA. Trimming stripped 2 bases from V and 2 bases from J, with 12 bases between. The CDR3 totals 15 residues. The CDR3 sequence is CASSLWGLRNTEAFF. The CDR3 DNA is TGTGCCAGCAGCTTATGGGGCCTTAGAAACACTGAAGCTTTCTTT.

This chain connects TRBV11-2 to TRBJ2-7, with TRBD1 identical over 7 bases. Trimming removed 3 bases from V and 3 bases from J; junction bases left unmatched: 5. The germline CDR1 and CDR2 sequences are SGHAT and FQNNGV. This CDR3 region has 14 residues. CDR3 sequence reads: CASSFSQGDYEQYF. The CDR3 nucleotides are TGTGCCAGCAGCTTTAGTCAGGGGGACTACGAGCAGTACTTC.

The chain joins TRBV7-2 to TRBJ1-4; D is ambiguous. V was cut by 8 bases and J by 5 bases, with 15 bases left in between. The CDR3 runs to 14 residues. Germline values: CDR1 SGHTA, CDR2 FQGNSA. CDR3 amino acids: CASHQSRNNEKLFF. The CDR3 DNA follows: TGTGCCAGCCACCAGTCTCGAAACAATGAAAAACTGTTTTTT.

This rearrangement joins TRBV11-2 to TRBJ2-1; 7 positions match TRBD2. This CDR3 comprises 15 residues. The trim removed 5 bases at V and 0 bases at J, leaving 4 bases unmatched. CDR1 is SGHAT and CDR2 is FQNNGV in the germline V gene. The CDR3 protein is CASSRLADSYNEQFF. For the CDR3, the DNA is TGTGCCAGCAGCCGTCTAGCGGACTCCTACAATGAGCAGTTCTTC.

This clone was observed once. The rearrangement links TRBV5-1 to TRBJ2-7, with 8 bases identical to TRBD2. V gave up 4 bases and J gave up 3 bases; unmatched junction bases: 15. The CDR3 runs to 17 residues. Germline CDR1 and CDR2: SGHRS and YFSETQ. In nucleotides, the CDR3 is TGCGCCAGCAGCACCTCAGGGAGCGGGGGAGGCCTCTACGAGCAGTACTTC. It encodes CASSTSGSGGGLYEQYF. The full variable domain, in which reference TRBV5-1 and TRBJ2-7 provide the parts outside the CDR3, is KAGVTQTPRYLIKTRGQQVTLSCSPISGHRSVSWYQQTPGQGLQFLFEYFSETQRNKGNFPGRFSGRQFSNSRSEMNVSTLELGDSALYLCASSTSGSGGGLYEQYFGPGTRLTVT.

This chain uses TRBV5-1 with TRBJ1-6; 9 nucleotides match TRBD1. The CDR3 is 14 residues long. V was clipped by 3 bases and J by 8 bases; unmatched bases: 3. CDR1 is SGHRS, CDR2 YFSETQ, per germline. This CDR3 is CASSSGQGDSPLHF. In nucleotides, the CDR3 is TGCGCCAGCAGCTCGGGACAGGGCGATTCACCCCTCCACTTT.

V usage is TRBV28 and J usage is TRBJ2-3, with D possibly called TRBD1 or TRBD2 (5 bases each). The CDR3 length is 14 residues. Trimming pared 5 bases from V and 2 bases from J, leaving 11 bases between. Germline V lookup: CDR1 MDHEN, CDR2 SYDVKM. The CDR3 nucleotides read TGTGCCAGCAGTCCGGGACCGCTCACAGATACGCAGTATTTT. Amino acids: CASSPGPLTDTQYF.

J is TRBJ2-1 and V is TRBV29-1; 7 bases fit TRBD1. The CDR3 runs to 17 residues. Trimming cost V 4 bases and J 7 bases; bases outside gene matches: 19. Per germline, CDR1 SQVTM and CDR2 ANQGSEA. Here the CDR3 reads CSVVYYHAGTVTNEQFF. The CDR3 DNA sequence: TGCAGCGTTGTATATTACCATGCCGGGACAGTAACTAATGAGCAGTTCTTC.

As for this clone: Other DNA sequences from this sample encode an identical CDR3 as well. The rearrangement links TRBV30 to TRBJ2-5; 13 bases match TRBD2. CDR3 length: 16 residues. The J segment lost 1 base and the V segment lost 3 bases, leaving 5 bases of the junction unmatched. Per germline, CDR1 GTSNPN and CDR2 SVGIG (reference sequence). The CDR3 loop reads CAWRTGLAGAQETQYF. CDR3 sequence (DNA): TGTGCCTGGAGGACCGGACTAGCGGGGGCCCAAGAGACCCAGTACTTC.

The chain carries TRBV21-1 and TRBJ1-4. TRBV21-1 is a listed pseudogene. The CDR3 has 14 residues. Here the CDR3 reads CASLGPGTNEKLFF. CDR3 sequence (DNA): TGTGCCAGCCTCGGTCCGGGAACTAATGAAAAACTGTTTTTT.

This clone was observed a few times. The chain couples TRBV30 to TRBJ1-1; 7 nucleotides agree with TRBD1. The trim removed 2 bases at V and 11 bases at J, leaving 8 bases unmatched. In germline, CDR1 is GTSNPN, CDR2 SVGIG (reference sequence). The CDR3 is 12 residues long. DNA of the CDR3: TGTGCCTGGAGTTCACAGGGGAGTAGGGCTTTCTTT. Residues: CAWSSQGSRAFF.

This clone showed up just a few times. The CDR3 DNA sequence: TGTGCCAGCGAAGAAGGGCATTCACCCCTCCACTTT. Encoded protein: CASEEGHSPLHF. This chain connects TRBV7-2 to TRBJ1-6, with D unclear. CDR1 SGHTA and CDR2 FQGNSA come from the germline V gene. The CDR3 spans 12 residues. Between the trimmed V and J ends, which lost 8 bases and 8 bases, there was a span of 10 bases.

The chain joins TRBV19 to TRBJ1-5, with D unclear. The CDR3 sequence is 13 residues long. Trimming pared 5 bases from V and 3 bases from J, leaving 8 bases between. Germline V gives CDR1 LNHDA, CDR2 SQIVND (reference sequence). The CDR3, as DNA: TGTGCCAGTAGTCTGCATGCCAATCAGCCCCAGCATTTT. Amino acids: CASSLHANQPQHF.

CDR3 protein: CASSPPLSALTNEKLFF. The CDR3 nucleotides are TGTGCCAGCTCACCACCCCTTAGCGCTCTAACTAATGAAAAACTGTTTTTT. The chain employs TRBV18 and TRBJ1-4, with no clear D. This CDR3 is built from 17 residues. Trimming took off 0 bases at V and 1 base at J, with 12 bases between the two ends. CDR1 is KGHSH, CDR2 LQKENI, per germline.

The V and J genes are TRBV6-1 and TRBJ2-7; D remains unclear. This CDR3 has 12 residues. Trimming left V 9 bases short and J 0 bases short, with 9 bases between. Germline V gene sequence: CDR1 MNHNS, CDR2 SASEGT. CDR3 residues: CASKLSSYEQYF. CDR3 DNA: TGTGCCAGTAAATTAAGCTCCTACGAGCAGTACTTC.